This TCR beta chain comes out of a study of T cells in localized non-small cell lung cancer. Only in-frame clones appear in the TCRdb table, and some are missing; sequencing was by immunoSEQ multiplex PCR. In the table there are roughly 38,000 clones, about nine tenths of which are singletons. The CDR3 extends over 14 amino acids. The V gene end was trimmed by 0 bases and the J gene end by 6 bases; junction bases not matched to a gene: 1. Germline V gene sequence: CDR1 SGHRS, CDR2 YFSETQ. The chain recombines TRBV5-1 with TRBJ1-5, with 9 nucleotides matching TRBD1. This TCR came from a male donor at least 60 years old with stage II lung adenocarcinoma. The sequences come from peripheral blood mononuclear cells, collected before any cancer treatment. The CDR3 nucleotides are TGCGCCAGCAGCTTGGAACAGGGGGCTCAGCCCCAGCATTTT. Encoded protein: CASSLEQGAQPQHF.